The 4 T cell receptor beta chains given below trace back to one sample, sequenced in a study of T cells expressing NK-cell markers. TCRdb re-called the 5' RACE reads; every CDR3 protein appears as one record, without DNA. The sample totals 350,000 to 400,000 distinct CDR3 sequences; its top ten clones hold about 10%. The source material was blood T cells: a sorted CD56 or NKG2C T cell subset, CD4+ or CD8+ T cells, or bulk PBMC T cells (not recorded which). These receptors all stem from a woman between 50 and 59 years old in good health.

The chain couples TRBV7-9 to TRBJ1-4; TCRdb indicates TRBD1, and absent DNA this call remains unverified. Per the germline V gene, CDR1 is SEHNR and CDR2 is FQNEAQ (reference sequence). The CDR3 covers 14 residues. CDR3 residues: CASAWGDVNEKLFF.

The chain is built from TRBV7-9 and TRBJ2-1; checking the TCRdb D call of TRBD2 is not possible without DNA. This CDR3 spans 20 amino acids. The germline CDR1 and CDR2 sequences are SEHNR and FQNEAQ (reference sequence). The CDR3 here is CASSLVPQVTRGNVYNEQFF.

This chain connects TRBV12-3 or TRBV12-4 to TRBJ2-1; TCRdb names TRBD1, which stays unverified in the absence of DNA. The CDR3 totals 17 residues. CDR3 amino acids: CASSLATPGQGINEQFF.

This sequence joins TRBV10-2 and TRBJ2-2. The CDR3 length is 13 residues. Per germline, CDR1 WSHSY and CDR2 SAAADI. The CDR3 spells CASRPRDTGELFF.